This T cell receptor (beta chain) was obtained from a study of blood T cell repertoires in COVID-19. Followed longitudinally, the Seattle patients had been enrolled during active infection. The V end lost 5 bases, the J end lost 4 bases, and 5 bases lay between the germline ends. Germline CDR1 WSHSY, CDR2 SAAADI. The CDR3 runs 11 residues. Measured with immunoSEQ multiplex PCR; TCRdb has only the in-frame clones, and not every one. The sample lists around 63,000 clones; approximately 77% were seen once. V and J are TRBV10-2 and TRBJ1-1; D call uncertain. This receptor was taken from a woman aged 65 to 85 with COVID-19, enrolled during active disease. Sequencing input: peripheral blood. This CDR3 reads CASSWSTEAFF. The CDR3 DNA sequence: TGCGCCAGCAGTTGGAGCACTGAAGCTTTCTTT.